The 26 T cell receptor beta chains given below trace back to one sample, sequenced in a study of blood T cell repertoires in COVID-19. TCRdb's copy holds only in-frame clones and misses some; the assay was immunoSEQ multiplex PCR. The top ten hold roughly 7.3% of the sample, which has about 91,000 clones, about three quarters seen once. Specimen: peripheral blood. The receptors originated from a man aged 70-80 years with acute or convalescent COVID-19.

The V and J genes are TRBV5-6 and TRBJ1-4; 7 bases line up with TRBD1. The CDR3 spans 16 residues. From germline, CDR1 is SGHDT and CDR2 YYEEEE. V lost 3 bases, J lost 0 bases, and 5 bases stayed unmatched. The CDR3 sequence is CASSSGQGATNEKLFF. The CDR3 DNA sequence: TGTGCCAGCAGCTCGGGGCAGGGGGCAACTAATGAAAAACTGTTTTTT.

This chain joins TRBV11-2 and TRBJ2-7; 8 nucleotides align to TRBD1. The CDR3 sequence is 15 residues long. Germline V gene sequence: CDR1 SGHAT, CDR2 FQNNGV. The V and J ends lost 1 base and 5 bases, in that order; junction bases with no gene match: 7. The CDR3 coding sequence is TGTGCCAGCAGCTTAGCCTCAGGGGGCTTCAACGAGCAGTACTTC. Protein: CASSLASGGFNEQYF.

In its sample, this clone was seen once. V usage is TRBV4-1 and J usage is TRBJ1-2; the match to TRBD1 covers 7 bases. Germline V gives CDR1 MGHRA, CDR2 YSYEKL. The CDR3 sequence is 16 residues long. J lost 7 bases, V lost 4 bases, and 15 bases had no gene match. CDR3 amino acids: CASSPTLSYRGSGYTF. In nucleotides, the CDR3 is TGCGCCAGCAGCCCCACCTTGTCCTACAGGGGTAGTGGCTACACCTTC.

The chain is built from TRBV19 and TRBJ2-2; a possible D gene is TRBD1 (6 bases). Germline CDR1 and CDR2: LNHDA and SQIVND (reference sequence). The CDR3 contains 16 residues. Deletions cut 1 base from V and 0 bases from J, with 9 bases between. The CDR3 protein is CASSIVTGANTGELFF. CDR3 nucleotides: TGTGCCAGTAGTATAGTGACAGGCGCGAACACCGGGGAGCTGTTTTTT. Looking up the rest from reference TRBV19 and TRBJ2-2 gives the full variable domain: DGGITQSPKYLFRKEGQNVTLSCEQNLNHDAMYWYRQDPGQGLRLIYYSQIVNDFQKGDIAEGYSVSREKKESFPLTVTSAQKNPTAFYLCASSIVTGANTGELFFGEGSRLTVL.

This clone was found once. The chain uses TRBV5-1 and TRBJ2-5, with 8 bases that match TRBD2. The CDR3 has 15 amino acids. Per the germline V gene, CDR1 is SGHRS and CDR2 is YFSETQ. Trimming removed 0 bases from V and 5 bases from J; junction bases left unmatched: 6. CDR3 in amino acids: CASSLGLAGRETQYF. The CDR3 region has the DNA TGCGCCAGCAGCTTGGGTCTAGCGGGTAGGGAGACCCAGTACTTC. The full variable domain, with the rest looked up from reference TRBV5-1 and TRBJ2-5, is KAGVTQTPRYLIKTRGQQVTLSCSPISGHRSVSWYQQTPGQGLQFLFEYFSETQRNKGNFPGRFSGRQFSNSRSEMNVSTLELGDSALYLCASSLGLAGRETQYFGPGTRLLVL.

The V gene is TRBV7-2, the J gene TRBJ1-2; tentatively, D is TRBD1 (5 bases). V was shortened by 5 bases and J by 2 bases, with 15 bases between the two germline ends. The CDR3 sequence is 15 residues long. Germline CDR1 SGHTA, CDR2 FQGNSA. CDR3 nucleotide sequence: TGTGCCAGCAGCCCCCCTCGGGGGGGAAACTATGGCTACACCTTC. This sequence encodes CASSPPRGGNYGYTF. Combining the CDR3 with reference TRBV7-2 and TRBJ1-2 gives the whole variable domain GAGVSQSPSNKVTEKGKDVELRCDPISGHTALYWYRQSLGQGLEFLIYFQGNSAPDKSGLPSDRFSAERTGGSVSTLTIQRTQQEDSAVYLCASSPPRGGNYGYTFGSGTRLTVV.

This clone was observed a handful of times. J is TRBJ2-5 and V is TRBV9, with TRBD1 matching 9 bases. V trimming: 4 bases; J trimming: 0 bases; junction bases outside the gene matches: 7. The germline CDR1 and CDR2 sequences are SGDLS and YYNGEE. The CDR3 runs to 16 residues. CDR3 DNA: TGTGCCAGCAGCACCGGGACAGGGACGTACCAAGAGACCCAGTACTTC. Amino acids: CASSTGTGTYQETQYF. The variable domain in full, with the rest retrieved from reference TRBV9 and TRBJ2-5, is DSGVTQTPKHLITATGQRVTLRCSPRSGDLSVYWYQQSLDQGLQFLIQYYNGEERAKGNILERFSAQQFPDLHSELNLSSLELGDSALYFCASSTGTGTYQETQYFGPGTRLLVL.

The gene calls are TRBV7-9 and TRBJ1-5; a possible D gene is TRBD1 (5 bases). Germline lookup yields CDR1 SEHNR and CDR2 FQNEAQ (reference sequence). CDR3 length equals 14 residues. V was shortened by 1 base and J by 7 bases, with 11 bases between the two germline ends. CDR3 nucleotides: TGTGCCAGCAGCTTAGAAGGGGTCCCACAGCCCCAGCATTTT. It is translated as CASSLEGVPQPQHF.

In its sample, this clone was seen once. The chain has TRBV6-4 and TRBJ1-2, with D unresolved. The CDR3 has 11 amino acids. In germline, CDR1 is MRHNA, CDR2 SNTAGT. Trimming took 6 bases from V and 2 from J, leaving 4 bases between them. The CDR3 sequence is CASSPNYGYTF. Written as DNA, the CDR3 is TGTGCCAGCAGCCCGAACTATGGCTACACCTTC.

The rearrangement joins TRBV28 to TRBJ1-2, with TRBD1 identical over 9 bases. CDR1 and CDR2 (germline): MDHEN, SYDVKM. CDR3 length: 14 residues. J lost 2 bases, V lost 6 bases, and 4 bases had no gene match. CDR3 DNA sequence: TGTGCCAGCAGCTTCGGACAGGGGAACTATGGCTACACCTTC. This codes for CASSFGQGNYGYTF.

This clone was seen only a few times. V is TRBV27 and J is TRBJ1-1, with 11 bases fitting TRBD1. Germline CDR1 is MNHEY and CDR2 is SMNVEV (reference sequence). Trimming removed 5 bases from V and 5 bases from J; junction bases left unmatched: 4. The CDR3 is made up of 14 amino acids. The CDR3: CASSDGQGATEAFF. The CDR3 DNA follows: TGTGCCAGCAGTGACGGACAGGGGGCGACTGAAGCTTTCTTT.

The CDR3 protein is CASSPTSGGLETQYF. DNA of the CDR3: TGCGCCAGCAGCCCGACTAGCGGGGGGCTAGAGACCCAGTACTTC. The V call is TRBV4-1, the J call TRBJ2-5; 13 bases are a match to TRBD2. CDR3 length equals 15 residues. V lost 4 bases to trimming and J lost 4 bases; unmatched junction nucleotides: 3. The germline V gene encodes CDR1 MGHRA and CDR2 YSYEKL.

The chain recombines TRBV30 with TRBJ2-3; 10 bases are shared with TRBD1. V was clipped by 2 bases and J by 4 bases; unmatched bases: 3. This CDR3 is 14 amino acids long. CDR1 and CDR2 (germline): GTSNPN, SVGIG (reference sequence). Here the CDR3 DNA reads TGTGCCTGGAGTCCCGGACAGGGGGCAGATACGCAGTATTTT. Encoded protein: CAWSPGQGADTQYF.

The chain has TRBV28 and TRBJ1-1; D is unclear. Germline values: CDR1 MDHEN, CDR2 SYDVKM. The CDR3 is 14 residues long. V was pared by 2 bases and J by 5 bases, with 12 bases between. The CDR3 here is CASSLTRGWTEAFF. The CDR3 DNA sequence: TGTGCCAGCAGTTTAACCCGAGGGTGGACTGAAGCTTTCTTT.

This chain connects TRBV7-6 to TRBJ1-1, with a possible D match to TRBD1 (5 bases). Germline V gives CDR1 SGHVS, CDR2 FNYEAQ. V shed 0 bases and J shed 3 bases, with 11 bases lying between them. The CDR3 runs 15 residues. The CDR3 bases are TGTGCCAGCAGCTTAGCTTACGGGGGTGACACTGAAGCTTTCTTT. Amino acids: CASSLAYGGDTEAFF.

This clone appeared a few times. This chain uses TRBV6-4 with TRBJ2-7; D possibly corresponds to TRBD1 (5 bases). CDR3 length equals 14 residues. Trimming took 3 bases from V and 2 from J, leaving 11 bases between them. Germline V gives CDR1 MRHNA, CDR2 SNTAGT. The CDR3 sequence is CASSDSWGAYEQYF. In DNA form, the CDR3 reads TGTGCCAGCAGTGATTCATGGGGCGCCTACGAGCAGTACTTC.

The rearrangement joins TRBV5-1 to TRBJ1-3; D possibly corresponds to TRBD1 (6 bases). Trimming took 1 base from V and 0 from J, leaving 14 bases between them. The length of the CDR3 is 17 residues. Looked up from germline, CDR1 is SGHRS and CDR2 is YFSETQ. The CDR3: CASSLPSTGISGNTIYF. The CDR3 DNA reads TGCGCCAGCAGCTTGCCCTCGACAGGCATCTCTGGAAACACCATATATTTT.

This clone was seen repeatedly, ten times or more. V usage is TRBV5-1 and J usage is TRBJ1-1; D is unclear. The CDR3 extends over 13 amino acids. Germline CDR1 reads SGHRS; CDR2 reads YFSETQ. Trimming removed 0 bases from V and 2 bases from J, with 5 bases in between. The CDR3 reads CASSLDSNTEAFF. The CDR3 coding sequence is TGCGCCAGCAGCTTGGACAGTAACACTGAAGCTTTCTTT.

The rearrangement uses TRBV3-1 (or the pseudogene TRBV3-2) and TRBJ2-1; possible D gene TRBD1, 5 bases. Trimming stripped 1 base from V and 14 bases from J, with 9 bases between. Germline V gene data show CDR1 as LGHDT and CDR2 as YNNKEL (reference sequence). There are 11 residues in the CDR3. The CDR3 here is CASSQAGREFF. Written as DNA, the CDR3 is TGTGCCAGCAGCCAAGCGGGCAGGGAGTTCTTC.

The genes are TRBV5-1 and TRBJ1-1; 8 nucleotides align to TRBD1. Germline-derived CDR1 and CDR2 are SGHRS and YFSETQ. With 5 bases clipped from V and 1 base from J, the junction kept 7 bases outside the gene matches. The CDR3 runs 15 residues. The CDR3 protein is CASSWTGTGNTEAFF. CDR3 DNA: TGCGCCAGCAGTTGGACCGGGACAGGGAACACTGAAGCTTTCTTT.

The CDR3 is CASSESRTGGIAGEKLFF. CDR3 sequence (DNA): TGTGCCAGTAGTGAGTCCCGGACAGGGGGCATTGCTGGTGAAAAACTGTTTTTT. The chain couples TRBV19 to TRBJ1-4; 11 bases match TRBD1. V dropped 5 bases and J dropped 7; count of bases not matched to a gene: 15. This CDR3 region has 18 residues. Germline values: CDR1 LNHDA, CDR2 SQIVND (reference sequence).

CDR3 nucleotide sequence: TGTGCCAGCAGCGTCGGGACAACTAATGAAAAACTGTTTTTT. Its protein product is CASSVGTTNEKLFF. The rearrangement uses TRBV5-4 and TRBJ1-4; D is uncertain. The V end lost 4 bases, the J end lost 0 bases, and 7 bases lay between the germline ends. Germline lookup yields CDR1 SGHNT and CDR2 YYREEE (reference sequence). The CDR3 sequence is 14 residues long.

This chain joins TRBV7-9 and TRBJ1-2, with TRBD1 matching 7 bases. V was clipped by 4 bases and J by 2 bases; unmatched bases: 13. This CDR3 is 17 amino acids long. Germline CDR1 is SEHNR and CDR2 is FQNEAQ (reference sequence). The CDR3 is CASSSSRQGDINYGYTF. CDR3 nucleotides: TGTGCCAGCAGCTCATCCCGACAGGGTGATATAAACTATGGCTACACCTTC.

The rearrangement joins TRBV18 to TRBJ1-2; possible D gene TRBD1, 6 bases. The germline V and J ends were trimmed by 6 bases and 12 bases, with 17 bases remaining between them. The CDR3 covers 12 residues. The germline gives CDR1 KGHSH, CDR2 LQKENI. CDR3 bases: TGTGCCAGCTCTCCCGACGAGGGGGAGAACACCTTC. Encoded protein: CASSPDEGENTF.

The chain employs TRBV28 and TRBJ2-1; 7 bases map to TRBD1. Germline V gene data show CDR1 as MDHEN and CDR2 as SYDVKM. The CDR3 sequence is 15 residues long. J was trimmed by 1 base and V by 5 bases; bases with no gene match: 5. The DNA for the CDR3 is TGTGCCAGCAGTAACAGGGGCTTGTCCTACAATGAGCAGTTCTTC. Protein: CASSNRGLSYNEQFF.

The genes are TRBV5-1 and TRBJ2-3, with D possibly matching TRBD1 (5 bases). Germline V CDR1 and CDR2: SGHRS, YFSETQ. The germline V and J ends were trimmed by 4 bases and 5 bases, with 14 bases remaining between them. This CDR3 comprises 14 residues. The DNA of the CDR3 is TGCGCCAGCAGCCGCCCGACAGTGGGAGATACGCAGTATTTT. Encoded protein: CASSRPTVGDTQYF.